This T cell receptor beta chain was retrieved from a study of cytomegalovirus exposure and HLA in healthy donors. Study overall: A subsequent analysis stated that the 120 or so validation repertoires were run on the same platform as the 600 to 750 first-cohort repertoires. General study findings and limits: The authors listed 150 to 200 TCR beta chains as cytomegalovirus-associated.

Assay: immunoSEQ multiplex PCR; the TCRdb copy retains only in-frame clones and omits some. The sample consists of around 170,000 clones, about 88% of them appearing once. In its sample, this clone was seen once. Its matching antigen is unknown. CDR1 and CDR2 from the germline V gene are SGHVS and FQNEAQ. Trimming cost V 5 bases and J 0 bases, with 11 bases left between them. The CDR3 contains 15 residues. The chain couples TRBV7-8 to TRBJ1-5, with a possible D match to TRBD1 (6 bases). The TCR comes from a man between 18 and 29 years old in good health and CMV-seronegative. The specimen was PBMCs. The CDR3 here is CASSRGHNSNQPQHF. The DNA of the CDR3 is TGTGCCAGCAGCAGGGGACATAATAGCAATCAGCCCCAGCATTTT.